This T cell receptor beta chain came from a study of CD8+ T cells in alopecia areata. Study-wide context: Treated patients received oral tofacitinib, 5 to 10 mg twice daily. General study findings and limits: Normal skin's resident alphabeta T cells are also sequenced in scalp samples. Within the top 100, expanded CD8+ clones significantly decreased with tofacitinib, as did scalp clonality.

RNA extraction and reverse transcription yielded cDNA as sequencing template. Using immunoSEQ multiplex PCR, the repertoire was profiled, and TCRdb retains in-frame clones only, with some absent. The data show 150,000 to 200,000 clones, about 47% seen once. In the case of this clone: Its antigen is unknown.

CDR3 length equals 15 residues. Germline CDR1 SNHLY, CDR2 FYNNEI. V lost 6 bases to trimming and J lost 2 bases, with 13 bases between them. Regarding treatment: oral pan-JAK inhibitor, 5-10 mg twice daily. This material consisted of CD8+ T cells sorted from blood, taken around week 53, from a patient treated with tofacitinib. The sequence was obtained from a human donor with alopecia areata. The chain carries TRBV2 and TRBJ2-2; D unclear. The CDR3 coding sequence is TGTGCCAGCAGACCCCTGACACGAAACACCGGGGAGCTGTTTTTT. It is translated as CASRPLTRNTGELFF. Using reference TRBV2 and TRBJ2-2 for the parts outside the CDR3, the full variable domain is EPEVTQTPSHQVTQMGQEVILRCVPISNHLYFYWYRQILGQKVEFLVSFYNNEISEKSEIFDDQFSVERPDGSNFTLKIRSTKLEDSAMYFCASRPLTRNTGELFFGEGSRLTVL.